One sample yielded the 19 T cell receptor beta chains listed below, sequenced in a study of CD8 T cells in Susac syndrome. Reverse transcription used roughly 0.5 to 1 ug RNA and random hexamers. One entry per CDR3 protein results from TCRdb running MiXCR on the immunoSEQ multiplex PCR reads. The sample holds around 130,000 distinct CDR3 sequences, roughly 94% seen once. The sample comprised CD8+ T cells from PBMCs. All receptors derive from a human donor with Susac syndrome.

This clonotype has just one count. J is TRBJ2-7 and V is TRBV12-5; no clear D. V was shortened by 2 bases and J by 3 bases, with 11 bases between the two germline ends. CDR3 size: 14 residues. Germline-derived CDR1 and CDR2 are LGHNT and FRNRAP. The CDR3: CASGLYNVNYEQYF. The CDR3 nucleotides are TGTGCTAGTGGTTTGTATAACGTCAACTACGAGCAGTACTTC.

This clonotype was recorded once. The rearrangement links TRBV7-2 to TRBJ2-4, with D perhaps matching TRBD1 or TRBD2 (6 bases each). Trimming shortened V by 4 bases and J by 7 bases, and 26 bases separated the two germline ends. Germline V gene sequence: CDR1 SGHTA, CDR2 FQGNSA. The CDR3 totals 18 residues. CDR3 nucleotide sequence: TGTGCCAGCAGCTCAGGAGGGGGGCGTCCGTCGGGGGCGAACATTCAGTACTTC. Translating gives CASSSGGGRPSGANIQYF.

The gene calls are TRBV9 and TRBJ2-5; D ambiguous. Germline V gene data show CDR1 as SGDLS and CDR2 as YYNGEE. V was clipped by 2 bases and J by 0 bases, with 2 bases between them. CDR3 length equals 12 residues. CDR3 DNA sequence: TGTGCCAGCAGCGTTTACCAAGAGACCCAGTACTTC. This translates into CASSVYQETQYF.

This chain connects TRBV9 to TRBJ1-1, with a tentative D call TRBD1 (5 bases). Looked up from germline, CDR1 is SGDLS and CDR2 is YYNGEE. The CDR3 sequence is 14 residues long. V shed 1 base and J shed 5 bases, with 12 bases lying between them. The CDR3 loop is CASSVQGEITEAFF. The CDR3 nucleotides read TGTGCCAGCAGCGTACAGGGAGAAATTACTGAAGCTTTCTTT.

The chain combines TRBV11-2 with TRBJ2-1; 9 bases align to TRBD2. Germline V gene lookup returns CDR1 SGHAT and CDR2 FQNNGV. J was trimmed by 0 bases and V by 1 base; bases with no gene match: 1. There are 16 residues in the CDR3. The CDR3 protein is CASSLGSGGSYNEQFF. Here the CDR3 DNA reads TGTGCCAGCAGCTTAGGTAGCGGGGGCTCCTACAATGAGCAGTTCTTC. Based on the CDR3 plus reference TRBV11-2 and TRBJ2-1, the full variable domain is EAGVAQSPRYKIIEKRQSVAFWCNPISGHATLYWYQQILGQGPKLLIQFQNNGVVDDSQLPKDRFSAERLKGVDSTLKIQPAKLEDSAVYLCASSLGSGGSYNEQFFGPGTRLTVL.

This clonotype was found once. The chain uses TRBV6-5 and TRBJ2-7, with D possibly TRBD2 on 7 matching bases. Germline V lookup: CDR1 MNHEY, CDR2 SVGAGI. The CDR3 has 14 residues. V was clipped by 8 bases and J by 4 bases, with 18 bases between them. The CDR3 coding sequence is TGTGCCAGCGGGTGGGGGGGCACTAAATACGAGCAGTACTTC. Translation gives CASGWGGTKYEQYF.

This chain's CDR3 is CASSQEVQSQPQHF. In DNA form, the CDR3 reads TGCGCCAGCAGCCAAGAAGTCCAGAGCCAGCCCCAGCATTTT. The V and J genes are TRBV4-3 and TRBJ1-5; unclear D gene. This CDR3 region has 14 residues. V gave up 0 bases and J gave up 7 bases, with 10 bases separating them. Germline CDR1 reads LGHNA; CDR2 reads YSLEER.

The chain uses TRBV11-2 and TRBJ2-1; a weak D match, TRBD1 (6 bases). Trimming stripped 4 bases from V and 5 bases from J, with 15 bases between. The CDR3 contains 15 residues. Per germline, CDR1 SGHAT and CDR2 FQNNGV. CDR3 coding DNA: TGTGCCAGCAGCTACGAGCATGGACAGAACAATGAGCAGTTCTTC. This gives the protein CASSYEHGQNNEQFF.

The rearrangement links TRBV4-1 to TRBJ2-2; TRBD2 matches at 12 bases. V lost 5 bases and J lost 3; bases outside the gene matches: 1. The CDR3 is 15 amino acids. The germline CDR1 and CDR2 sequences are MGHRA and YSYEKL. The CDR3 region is CASSWTSGDTGELFF. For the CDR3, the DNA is TGCGCCAGCAGCTGGACTAGCGGGGACACCGGGGAGCTGTTTTTT.

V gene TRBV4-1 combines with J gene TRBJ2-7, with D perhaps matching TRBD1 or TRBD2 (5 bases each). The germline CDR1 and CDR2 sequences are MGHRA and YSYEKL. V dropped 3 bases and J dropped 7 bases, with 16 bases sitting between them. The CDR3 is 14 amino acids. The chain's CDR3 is CASSQGPGRREQYF. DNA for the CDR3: TGCGCCAGCAGCCAGGGCCCGGGACGGAGGGAGCAGTACTTC.

For the CDR3, the DNA is TGTGCCTGGAGTGTCCAGACCGGGACTAAAGAGACCCAGTACTTC. It is translated as CAWSVQTGTKETQYF. The chain recombines TRBV30 with TRBJ2-5, with TRBD2 matching over 7 bases. The ends lost 0 bases at V and 3 bases at J; junction bases unmatched: 7. CDR3 length equals 15 residues. CDR1 is GTSNPN, CDR2 SVGIG, per germline (reference sequence).

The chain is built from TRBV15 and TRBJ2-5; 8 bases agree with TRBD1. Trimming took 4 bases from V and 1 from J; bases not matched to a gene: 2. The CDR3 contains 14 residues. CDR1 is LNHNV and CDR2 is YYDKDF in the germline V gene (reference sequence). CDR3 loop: CATSKTGVQETQYF. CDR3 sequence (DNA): TGTGCCACCAGCAAGACAGGGGTCCAAGAGACCCAGTACTTC. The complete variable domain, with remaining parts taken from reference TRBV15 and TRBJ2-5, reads DAMVIQNPRYQVTQFGKPVTLSCSQTLNHNVMYWYQQKSSQAPKLLFHYYDKDFNNEADTPDNFQSRRPNTSFCFLDIRSPGLGDTAMYLCATSKTGVQETQYFGPGTRLLVL.

The CDR3 nucleotides read TGCAGCGTTGTGGGGTTTCAGGGTACCTACGAGCAGTACTTC. It specifies CSVVGFQGTYEQYF. This rearrangement joins TRBV29-1 to TRBJ2-7; tentatively, D is TRBD1 (5 bases). V lost 4 bases, J lost 2 bases, and 15 bases lay in between. Germline CDR1 SQVTM, CDR2 ANQGSEA. This CDR3 contains 14 residues.

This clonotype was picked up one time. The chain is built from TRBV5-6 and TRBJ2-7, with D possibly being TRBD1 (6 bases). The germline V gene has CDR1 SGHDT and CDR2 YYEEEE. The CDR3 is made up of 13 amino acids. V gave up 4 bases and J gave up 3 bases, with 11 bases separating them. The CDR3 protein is CASSAQGFYEQYF. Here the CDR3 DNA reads TGTGCCAGCAGCGCCCAGGGGTTCTACGAGCAGTACTTC.

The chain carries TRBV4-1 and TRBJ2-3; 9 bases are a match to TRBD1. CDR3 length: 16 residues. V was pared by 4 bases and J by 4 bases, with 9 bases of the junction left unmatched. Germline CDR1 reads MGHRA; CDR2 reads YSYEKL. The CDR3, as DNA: TGCGCCAGCAGCCTCCGAGGACAGGGGAGTTCAGATACGCAGTATTTT. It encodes CASSLRGQGSSDTQYF.

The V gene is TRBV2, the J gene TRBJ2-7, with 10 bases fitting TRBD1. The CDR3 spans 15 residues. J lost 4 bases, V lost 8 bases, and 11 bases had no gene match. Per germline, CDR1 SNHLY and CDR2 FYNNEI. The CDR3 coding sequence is TGTGCCAGCGGGACCTACGGGACAGGGGAATACGAGCAGTACTTC. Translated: CASGTYGTGEYEQYF.

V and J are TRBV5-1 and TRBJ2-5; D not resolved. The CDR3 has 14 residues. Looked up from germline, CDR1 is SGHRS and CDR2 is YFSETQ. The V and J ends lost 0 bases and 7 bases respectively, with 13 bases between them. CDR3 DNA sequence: TGCGCCAGCAGCTTGGCACGGCATGGCGGGACCCAGTACTTC. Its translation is CASSLARHGGTQYF.

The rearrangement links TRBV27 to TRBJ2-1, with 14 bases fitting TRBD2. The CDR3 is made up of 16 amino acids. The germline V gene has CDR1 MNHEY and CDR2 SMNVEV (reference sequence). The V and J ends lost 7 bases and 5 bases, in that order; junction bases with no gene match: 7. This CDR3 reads CASTTGTSGGDNEQFF. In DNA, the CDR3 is TGTGCCAGCACGACTGGGACTAGCGGGGGAGACAATGAGCAGTTCTTC.

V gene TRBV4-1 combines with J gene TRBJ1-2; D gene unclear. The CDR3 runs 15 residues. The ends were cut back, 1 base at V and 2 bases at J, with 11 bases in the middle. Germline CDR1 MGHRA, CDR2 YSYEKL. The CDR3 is CASSQGRRQNYGYTF. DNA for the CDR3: TGCGCCAGCAGCCAAGGGCGCAGGCAGAACTATGGCTACACCTTC.